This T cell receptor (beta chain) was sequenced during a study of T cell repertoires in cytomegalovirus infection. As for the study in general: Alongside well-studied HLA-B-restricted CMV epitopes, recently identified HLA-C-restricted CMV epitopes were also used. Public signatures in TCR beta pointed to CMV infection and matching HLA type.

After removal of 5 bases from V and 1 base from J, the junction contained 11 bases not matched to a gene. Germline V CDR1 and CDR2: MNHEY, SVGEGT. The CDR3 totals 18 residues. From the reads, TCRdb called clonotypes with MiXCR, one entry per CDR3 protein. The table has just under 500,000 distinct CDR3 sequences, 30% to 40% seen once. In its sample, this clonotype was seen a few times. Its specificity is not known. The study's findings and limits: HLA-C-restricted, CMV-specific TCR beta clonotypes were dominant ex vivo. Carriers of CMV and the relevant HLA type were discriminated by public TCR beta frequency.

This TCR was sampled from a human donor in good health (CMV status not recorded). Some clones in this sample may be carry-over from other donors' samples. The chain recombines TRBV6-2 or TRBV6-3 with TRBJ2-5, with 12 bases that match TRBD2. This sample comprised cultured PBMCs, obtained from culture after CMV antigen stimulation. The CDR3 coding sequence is TGTGCCAGCAGTCCCGGGACTAGCGGGCCGACACTCCAAGAGACCCAGTACTTC. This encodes CASSPGTSGPTLQETQYF.